Sequencing of this TCR beta chain was carried out in a study of blood T cell repertoires in COVID-19. About the research overall: PBMCs, B-cell-depleted T cells, or T cells were the source of the cDNA or gDNA that made up the material.

Germline loops: CDR1 SEHNR, CDR2 FQNEAQ (reference sequence). This CDR3 contains 12 residues. V lost 5 bases to trimming and J lost 5 bases, with 9 bases between them. Recruits, aged roughly 18 to 90 years, lived in 20 to 30 US areas. Cohort placement rested on clinical history that participants reported themselves. Original processing notes: Estimated nucleated cell counts came from reference gene primer amplification. Method: immunoSEQ multiplex PCR; TCRdb's copy keeps in-frame clones and lacks some. That table furnishes V, J and clone size, whereas the DNA furnished D and trimming. The table records about 480,000 clones, roughly 90% of them present only once.

The specimen sequenced was PBMCs or T cells enriched from blood (not recorded which). This clonotype originated in a woman aged 40 to 50 who had recovered from COVID-19. V gene TRBV7-9 combines with J gene TRBJ1-2, with D possibly TRBD1 on 5 matching bases. Here the CDR3 DNA reads TGTGCCAGCAGCATCGACAGATATGGCTACACCTTC. This encodes CASSIDRYGYTF.